This T cell receptor beta chain was observed in a study of cytomegalovirus exposure and HLA in healthy donors. Whole-study findings and limits: Across all donors, roughly uniform sequencing depth was an assumption of the presence/absence analyses. One cluster of highly shared sequence variants probably arose as a sequencing artifact.

PCR involved 60 Vbeta and 13 Jbeta primers. The assay was immunoSEQ multiplex PCR, and TCRdb's table has in-frame clones only and misses some. Here the sample spans 120,000 or so clones, around 70% being singletons. This clone was seen more than once but under ten times. The antigen remains unidentified. V lost 4 bases, J lost 0 bases, and 4 bases stayed unmatched. This CDR3 comprises 15 residues. The germline gives CDR1 LNHNV, CDR2 YYDKDF (reference sequence). This sequence was found in a man aged 25-45 years in good health and CMV-seropositive. Sequencing was carried out using PBMCs. This chain connects TRBV15 to TRBJ2-7, with TRBD1 identical over 9 bases. The CDR3 DNA sequence: TGTGCCACCAGCAACTACAGGGGGCCCTCCTACGAGCAGTACTTC. Its protein product is CATSNYRGPSYEQYF.